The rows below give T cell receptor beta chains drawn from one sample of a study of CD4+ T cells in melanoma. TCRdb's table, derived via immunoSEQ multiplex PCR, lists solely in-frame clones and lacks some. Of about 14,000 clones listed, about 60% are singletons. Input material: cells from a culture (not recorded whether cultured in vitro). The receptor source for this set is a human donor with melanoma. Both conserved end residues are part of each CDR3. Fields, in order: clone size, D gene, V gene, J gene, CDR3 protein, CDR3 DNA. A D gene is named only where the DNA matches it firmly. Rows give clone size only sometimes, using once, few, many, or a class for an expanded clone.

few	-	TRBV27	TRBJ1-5	CASSPPISWGQPQHF	TGTGCCAGCAGTCCCCCTATAAGCTGGGGTCAGCCCCAGCATTTT
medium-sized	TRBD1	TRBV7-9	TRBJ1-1	CASSFSDRGPVEAFF	TGTGCCAGCAGCTTTTCCGACAGGGGGCCCGTTGAAGCTTTCTTT
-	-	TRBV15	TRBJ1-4	CATTGGGSPLEKLFF	TGTGCCACCACCGGGGGGGGTTCGCCGCTTGAAAAACTGTTTTTT
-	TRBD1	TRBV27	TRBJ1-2	CASSLSGLHRGKGGYTF	TGTGCCAGCAGTTTATCCGGCCTCCACAGGGGGAAAGGAGGCTACACCTTC
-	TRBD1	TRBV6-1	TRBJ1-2	CASTSDRGGGYTF	TGTGCCAGCACTTCAGACAGGGGGGGAGGCTACACCTTC
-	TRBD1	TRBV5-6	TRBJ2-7	CASSFTRRDRGRGYEQYF	TGTGCCAGCAGCTTCACACGCCGGGACAGGGGGCGCGGATACGAGCAGTACTTC
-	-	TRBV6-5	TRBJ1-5	CASSWGPQNQPQHF	TGTGCCAGCAGTTGGGGACCGCAAAATCAGCCCCAGCATTTT
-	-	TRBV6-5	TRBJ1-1	CASSPGAEAFF	TGTGCCAGCAGCCCGGGGGCAGAAGCTTTCTTT
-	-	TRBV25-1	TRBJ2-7	CASSDVGARTYEQYF	TGTGCCAGCAGTGATGTAGGGGCGCGAACCTACGAGCAGTACTTC
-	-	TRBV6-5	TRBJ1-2	CATLQKGVRDGYTF	TGTGCCACCCTCCAAAAGGGGGTACGGGATGGCTACACCTTC
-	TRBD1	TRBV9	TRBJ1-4	CASSAGGSGEKLFF	TGTGCCAGCAGCGCAGGGGGATCTGGTGAAAAACTGTTTTTT
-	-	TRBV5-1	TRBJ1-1	CASSWSGPTEAFF	TGCGCCAGCAGCTGGTCGGGTCCCACTGAAGCTTTCTTT
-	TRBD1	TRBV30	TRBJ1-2	CAWRTPGTARGYTF	TGTGCCTGGAGGACTCCCGGGACAGCAAGGGGCTACACCTTC
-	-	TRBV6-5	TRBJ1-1	CASSYEKTGELRAFF	TGTGCCAGCAGTTACGAGAAGACAGGCGAGTTGCGGGCTTTCTTT
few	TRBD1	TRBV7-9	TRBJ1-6	CASSSSNRGSYNSPLHF	TGTGCCAGCAGCTCTTCTAACAGGGGTTCCTATAATTCACCCCTCCACTTT
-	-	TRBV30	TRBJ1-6	CAWRKTTVPPLHF	TGTGCCTGGAGAAAAACCACAGTCCCACCCCTCCACTTT
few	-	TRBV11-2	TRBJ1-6	CASSLAGNSPLHF	TGTGCCAGCAGCTTAGCCGGGAATTCACCCCTCCACTTT